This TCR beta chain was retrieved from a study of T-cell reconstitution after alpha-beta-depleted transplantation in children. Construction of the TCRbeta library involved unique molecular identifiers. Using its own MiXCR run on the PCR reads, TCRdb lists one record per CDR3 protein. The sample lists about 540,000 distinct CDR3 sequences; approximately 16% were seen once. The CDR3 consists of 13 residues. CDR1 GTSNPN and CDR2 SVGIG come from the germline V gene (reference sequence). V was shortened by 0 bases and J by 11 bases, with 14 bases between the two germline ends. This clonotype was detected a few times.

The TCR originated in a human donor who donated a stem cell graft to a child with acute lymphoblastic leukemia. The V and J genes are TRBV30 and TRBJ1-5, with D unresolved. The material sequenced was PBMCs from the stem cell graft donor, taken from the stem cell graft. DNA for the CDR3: TGTGCCTGGAGTGTAGGGAATGGGGTGGCCCAGCATTTT. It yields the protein CAWSVGNGVAQHF.